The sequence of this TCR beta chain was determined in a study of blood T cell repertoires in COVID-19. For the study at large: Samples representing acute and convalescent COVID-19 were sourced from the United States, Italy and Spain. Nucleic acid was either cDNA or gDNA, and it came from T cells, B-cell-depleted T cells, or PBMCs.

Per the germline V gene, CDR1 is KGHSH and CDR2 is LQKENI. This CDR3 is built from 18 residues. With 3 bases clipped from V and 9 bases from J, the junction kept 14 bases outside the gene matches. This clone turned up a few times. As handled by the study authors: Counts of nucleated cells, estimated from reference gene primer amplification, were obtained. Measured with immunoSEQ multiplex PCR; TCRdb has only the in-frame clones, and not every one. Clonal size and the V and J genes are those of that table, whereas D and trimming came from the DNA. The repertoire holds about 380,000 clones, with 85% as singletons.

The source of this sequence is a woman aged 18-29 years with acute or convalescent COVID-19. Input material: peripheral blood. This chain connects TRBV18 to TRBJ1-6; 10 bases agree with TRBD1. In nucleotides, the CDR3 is TGTGCCAGCTCACCGACAGGAGGGACAGGGGATTTCGGTTCACCCCTCCACTTT. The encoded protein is CASSPTGGTGDFGSPLHF.